This TCR beta chain emerged from a study of blood T cell repertoires in COVID-19 (dated by TCRdb to the early 2020s). Describing the broader study: Collaborator samples came from the United States, Italy and Spain and covered acute and convalescent phases of COVID-19. The prospective study material was composed of cDNA or gDNA derived from T cells, B-cell-depleted T cells, or PBMCs. Subjects who had been exposed to COVID-19, were actively infected with it, or had recovered from it provided the deeply sampled blood TCRbeta repertoires that made up the dataset. A freely available public database, intended as a resource for researchers studying the immune response to SARS-CoV-2, is where the repertoires were released. Samples were obtained from the ongoing ImmuneRACE study (first 160 participants) and from 1,254 subjects provided by 6 global collaborators. A de-identified subject ID, COVID-19 status, age in years and sex were almost always included in the sample metadata. HLA class I and class II types, where available, came from metadata supplied by the sample provider rather than from assay-based typing.

TCRbeta CDR3 regions were amplified from genomic DNA using the immunoSEQ Assay, a bias-controlled multiplex PCR. Per the source publication's procedure: Within the assay, amplification of reference gene primers was used to estimate how many nucleated cells each sample contained. To quantify the absolute abundance of each unique TCRbeta CDR3 rearrangement, sequence reads were collapsed and filtered. For each sample, productive Simpson clonality was calculated by taking the square root of Simpson's diversity index across productive rearrangements. TCRdb's version of the immuneACCESS table is confined to in-frame rearrangements and falls short of the full clone set. An unresolved V gene accounts for under half of the shortfall where checked; the remainder is of unknown origin. That table supplies the V and J calls and clone size; D and trimming were determined from the DNA. This sample lists fewer than 85,000 clones; about four fifths were detected once. 20% to 25% of the sample comes from the top ten.

Turning to this clone: Its antigen is unknown. Base-call qualities are not available, and no considerably larger clone is one nucleotide away.

Collaborating institutions collected whole blood in K2EDTA tubes following their own protocols. For TCRbeta analysis, collaborator samples were shipped as frozen whole blood, as isolated PBMCs, or as DNA extracted from either sample type. Reading from cysteine to phenylalanine, the CDR3 counts 18 amino acids. Only the CDR3 region is kept as DNA, spanning 54 bases read in frame from base 1. The germline V gene (reference sequence) gives CDR1 as MNHEY and CDR2 as SMNVEV. At the junction V is shortened by 5 bases and J by 4 bases; bases outside the gene matches: 11. Results the study describes overall, beyond this receptor: Clinical and demographic metadata were provided uncurated, with the amount varying by source and participant.

The sequence was collected from a human donor in a cohort sampled during active COVID-19. The sequenced material came from peripheral blood. The chain employs TRBV27 and TRBJ2-3; TRBD2 agrees with 14 junctional bases. The CDR3 sequence is CASSQHRKTSGGADTQYF. The nucleotide sequence reads as follows: TGTGCCAGCAGTCAACATCGAAAGACTAGCGGGGGGGCAGATACGCAGTATTTT.